These 3 T cell receptor beta chains were sequenced from one sample in a study of T cells after yellow fever vaccination (dated by TCRdb to the late 2010s). Libraries were constructed by 5' RACE. Reads for this sample came from an Illumina HiSeq 2500. TCRdb reworked the public reads: Q25 trimming with fastp, MiXCR clone assembly, productive beta chains retained. One record per CDR3 amino acid sequence lists the most common genes and DNA. This sample has under 550,000 distinct CDR3 sequences in its table, and 20% to 25% of those were observed once. About a sixth of the sample belongs to the ten largest clones. Per the publication, the treatment or condition label means: live attenuated yellow fever vaccine strain. Sequencing was performed on PBMCs, taken roughly 20 days after the first yellow fever vaccination. These receptors were collected from a man aged 18-30 years who received the YFV17D yellow fever vaccine.

This clonotype has a handful of counts. The chain employs TRBV7-9 and TRBJ2-3; tentatively, D is TRBD1 or TRBD2 (5 bases each). V was clipped by 11 bases and J by 13 bases, with 13 bases between them. The CDR3 loop spans 9 amino acids. Germline-derived CDR1 and CDR2 are SEHNR and FQNEAQ (reference sequence). The CDR3 is CAGDGPEYF. As DNA, the CDR3 is TGTGCCGGGGACGGGCCGGAGTATTTT.

The chain combines TRBV20-1 with TRBJ1-5; D unclear. Germline CDR1 and CDR2: DFQATT and SNEGSKA (reference sequence). V shed 3 bases and J shed 5 bases, with 8 bases lying between them. This CDR3 has 12 residues. The chain's CDR3 is CSASRQHQPQHF. CDR3 bases: TGCAGTGCTAGTCGGCAACATCAGCCCCAGCATTTT.

The V call is TRBV7-9, the J call TRBJ1-1; D possibly corresponds to TRBD1 (6 bases). The germline V and J ends were trimmed by 1 base and 6 bases, with 21 bases remaining between them. The CDR3 totals 17 residues. CDR1 is SEHNR, CDR2 FQNEAQ, per germline (reference sequence). The CDR3 region has the DNA TGTGCCAGCAGCTTAGGTAGGACAGAAAAACCCTTCTCTGAAGCTTTCTTT. Translation: CASSLGRTEKPFSEAFF.